This entry lists 3 T cell receptor beta chains sequenced from one sample in a study of CD8+CD57+ T cells in acquired aplastic anemia. Genomic DNA constituted the template upon which TCR beta VDJ and CDR3 profiling was performed. TCRdb reprocessed the reads with MiXCR, giving one entry per CDR3 protein. The sample carries some 190,000 distinct CDR3 sequences, approximately 45% recorded once. The material sequenced was sorted CD4+, CD8+, or CD8+CD57+ T cells (not recorded which) from PBMCs. The source of these receptors is a human donor in good health.

This clonotype was observed at least ten times. V is TRBV5-1 and J is TRBJ2-7, with 13 bases that match TRBD2. The ends lost 0 bases at V and 4 bases at J; junction bases unmatched: 1. This CDR3 has 15 amino acids. Germline V lookup: CDR1 SGHRS, CDR2 YFSETQ. The CDR3 sequence is CASSLETSGRYEQYF. CDR3 coding DNA: TGCGCCAGCAGCTTGGAGACTAGCGGGAGGTACGAGCAGTACTTC. The full variable domain, with the rest looked up from reference TRBV5-1 and TRBJ2-7, is KAGVTQTPRYLIKTRGQQVTLSCSPISGHRSVSWYQQTPGQGLQFLFEYFSETQRNKGNFPGRFSGRQFSNSRSEMNVSTLELGDSALYLCASSLETSGRYEQYFGPGTRLTVT.

The chain uses TRBV20-1 and TRBJ1-2; 7 nucleotides align to TRBD1. Germline-derived CDR1 and CDR2 are DFQATT and SNEGSKA (reference sequence). The trim removed 5 bases at V and 4 bases at J, leaving 7 bases unmatched. The CDR3 loop spans 13 amino acids. For the CDR3, the DNA is TGCAGTGCTCCCAACAGGGGAACCTATGGCTACACCTTC. It is translated as CSAPNRGTYGYTF.

This chain uses TRBV12-3 or TRBV12-4 with TRBJ1-5; TRBD1 aligns across 9 bases. The V gene end was trimmed by 5 bases and the J gene end by 3 bases; junction bases not matched to a gene: 5. The CDR3 extends over 15 amino acids. The CDR3 sequence: CASSPGTGYNQPQHF. CDR3 sequence (DNA): TGTGCCAGCAGTCCCGGGACAGGGTACAATCAGCCCCAGCATTTT.